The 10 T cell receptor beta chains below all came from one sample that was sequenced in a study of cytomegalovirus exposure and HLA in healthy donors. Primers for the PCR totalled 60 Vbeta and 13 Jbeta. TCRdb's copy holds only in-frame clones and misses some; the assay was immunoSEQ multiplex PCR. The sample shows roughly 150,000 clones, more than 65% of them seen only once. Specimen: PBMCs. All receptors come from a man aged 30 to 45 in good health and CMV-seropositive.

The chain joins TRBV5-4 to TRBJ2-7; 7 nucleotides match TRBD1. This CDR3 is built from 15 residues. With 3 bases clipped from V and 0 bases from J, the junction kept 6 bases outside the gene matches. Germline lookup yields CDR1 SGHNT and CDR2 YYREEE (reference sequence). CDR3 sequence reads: CASSSMTGISYEQYF. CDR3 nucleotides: TGTGCCAGCAGCTCGATGACAGGGATCTCCTACGAGCAGTACTTC.

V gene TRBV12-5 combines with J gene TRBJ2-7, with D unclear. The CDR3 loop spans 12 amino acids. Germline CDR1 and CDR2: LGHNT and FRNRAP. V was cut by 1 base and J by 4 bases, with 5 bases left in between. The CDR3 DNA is TGTGCTAGTGGTTTGGGTATATACGAGCAGTACTTC. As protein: CASGLGIYEQYF.

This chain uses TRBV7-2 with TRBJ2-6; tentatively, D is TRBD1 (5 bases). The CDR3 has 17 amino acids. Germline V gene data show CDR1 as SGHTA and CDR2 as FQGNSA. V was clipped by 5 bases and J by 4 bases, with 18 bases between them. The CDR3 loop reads CASSLQGTPRGANVLTF. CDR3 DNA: TGTGCCAGCAGCCTCCAGGGAACCCCCCGCGGGGCCAACGTCCTGACTTTC.

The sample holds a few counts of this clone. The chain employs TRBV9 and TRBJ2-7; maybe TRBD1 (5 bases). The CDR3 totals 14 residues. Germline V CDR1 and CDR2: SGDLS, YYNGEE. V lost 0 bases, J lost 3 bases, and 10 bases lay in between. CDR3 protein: CASSVGTGNYEQYF. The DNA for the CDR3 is TGTGCCAGCAGCGTAGGTACAGGAAACTACGAGCAGTACTTC.

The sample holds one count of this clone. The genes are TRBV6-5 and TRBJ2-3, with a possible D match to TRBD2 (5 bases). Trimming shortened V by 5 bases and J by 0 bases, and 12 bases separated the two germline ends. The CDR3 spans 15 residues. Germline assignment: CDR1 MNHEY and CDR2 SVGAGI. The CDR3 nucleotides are TGTGCCAGCAGTCCCCTCCGGGGAAGCACAGATACGCAGTATTTT. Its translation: CASSPLRGSTDTQYF.

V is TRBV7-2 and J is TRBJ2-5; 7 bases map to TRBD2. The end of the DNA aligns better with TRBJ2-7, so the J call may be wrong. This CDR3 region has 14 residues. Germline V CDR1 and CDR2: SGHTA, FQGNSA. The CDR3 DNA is TGTGCCAGCAGCTCCCGGGGGGAACTCCGCGAGCAGTACTTC. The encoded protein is CASSSRGELREQYF.

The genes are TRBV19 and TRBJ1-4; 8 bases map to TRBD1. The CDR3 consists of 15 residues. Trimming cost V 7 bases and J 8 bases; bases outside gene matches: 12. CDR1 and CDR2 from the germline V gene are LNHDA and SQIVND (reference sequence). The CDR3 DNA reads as TGTGCCAGTAATCCCAGAAGACAGGGGAACGAAAAACTGTTTTTT. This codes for CASNPRRQGNEKLFF.

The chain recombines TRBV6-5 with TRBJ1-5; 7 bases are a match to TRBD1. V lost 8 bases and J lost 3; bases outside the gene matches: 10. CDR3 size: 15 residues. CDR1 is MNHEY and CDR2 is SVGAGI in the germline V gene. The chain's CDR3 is CASALGGQINQPQHF. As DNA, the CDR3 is TGTGCCAGCGCACTAGGGGGACAGATCAATCAGCCCCAGCATTTT.

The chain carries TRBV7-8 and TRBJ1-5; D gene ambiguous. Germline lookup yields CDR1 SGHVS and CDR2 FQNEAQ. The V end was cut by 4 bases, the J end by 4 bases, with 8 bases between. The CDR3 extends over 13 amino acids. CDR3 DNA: TGTGCCAGCAGCTCGGGGTTAAATCAGCCCCAGCATTTT. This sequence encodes CASSSGLNQPQHF.

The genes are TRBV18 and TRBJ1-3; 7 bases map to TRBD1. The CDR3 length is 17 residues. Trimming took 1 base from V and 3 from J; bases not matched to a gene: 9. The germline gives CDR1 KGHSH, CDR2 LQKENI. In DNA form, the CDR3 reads TGTGCCAGCTCACCACAGGAGGGGGCGGCTTTTGGAAACACCATATATTTT. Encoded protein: CASSPQEGAAFGNTIYF.